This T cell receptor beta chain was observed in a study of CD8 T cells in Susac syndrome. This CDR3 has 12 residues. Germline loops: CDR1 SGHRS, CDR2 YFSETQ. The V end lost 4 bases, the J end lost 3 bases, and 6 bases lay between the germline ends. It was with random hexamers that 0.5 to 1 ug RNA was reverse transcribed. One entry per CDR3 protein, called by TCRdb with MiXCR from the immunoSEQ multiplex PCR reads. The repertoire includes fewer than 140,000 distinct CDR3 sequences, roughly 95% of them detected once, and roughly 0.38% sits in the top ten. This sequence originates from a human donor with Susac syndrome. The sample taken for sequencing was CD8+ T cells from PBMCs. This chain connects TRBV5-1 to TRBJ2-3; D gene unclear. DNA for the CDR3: TGCGCCAGCAGCGGGCAGACAGATACGCAGTATTTT. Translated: CASSGQTDTQYF.